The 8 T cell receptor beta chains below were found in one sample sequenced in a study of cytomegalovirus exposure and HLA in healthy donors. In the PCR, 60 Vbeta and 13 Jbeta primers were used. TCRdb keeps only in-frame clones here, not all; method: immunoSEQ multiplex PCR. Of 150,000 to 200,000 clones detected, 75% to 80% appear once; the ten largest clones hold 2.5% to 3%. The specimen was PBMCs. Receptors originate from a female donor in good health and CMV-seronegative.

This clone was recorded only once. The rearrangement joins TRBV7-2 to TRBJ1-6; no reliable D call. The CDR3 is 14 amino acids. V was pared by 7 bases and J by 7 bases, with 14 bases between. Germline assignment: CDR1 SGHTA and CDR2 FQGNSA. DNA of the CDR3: TGTGCCAGCACCTACCCCGGGGAAAATTCACCCCTCCACTTT. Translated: CASTYPGENSPLHF.

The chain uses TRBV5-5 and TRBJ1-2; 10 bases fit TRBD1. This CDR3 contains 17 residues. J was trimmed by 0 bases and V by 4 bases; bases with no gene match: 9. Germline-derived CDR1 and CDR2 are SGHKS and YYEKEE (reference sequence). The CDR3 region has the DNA TGTGCCAGCAGCCCATCGACAGGGGGCCCCTCTAACTATGGCTACACCTTC. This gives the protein CASSPSTGGPSNYGYTF.

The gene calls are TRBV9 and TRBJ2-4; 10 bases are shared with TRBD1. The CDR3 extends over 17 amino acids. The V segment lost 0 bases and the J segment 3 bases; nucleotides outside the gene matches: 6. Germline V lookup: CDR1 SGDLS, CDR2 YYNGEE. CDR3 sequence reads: CASSVDPGTGVKNIQYF. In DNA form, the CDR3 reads TGTGCCAGCAGCGTAGACCCCGGGACAGGGGTCAAAAACATTCAGTACTTC.

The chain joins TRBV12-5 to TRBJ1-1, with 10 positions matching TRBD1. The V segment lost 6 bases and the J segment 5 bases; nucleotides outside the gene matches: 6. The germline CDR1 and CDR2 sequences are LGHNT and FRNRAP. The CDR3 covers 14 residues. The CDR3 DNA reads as TGTGCTAGTGGGGGACAGGGGCCTGCTACTGAAGCTTTCTTT. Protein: CASGGQGPATEAFF.

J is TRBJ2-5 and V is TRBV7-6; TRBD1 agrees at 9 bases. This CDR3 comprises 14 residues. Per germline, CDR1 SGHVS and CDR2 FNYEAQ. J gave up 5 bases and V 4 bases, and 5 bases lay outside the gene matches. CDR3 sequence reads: CASSSTGGAETQYF. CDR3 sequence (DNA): TGTGCCAGCAGCTCCACAGGGGGCGCGGAGACCCAGTACTTC.

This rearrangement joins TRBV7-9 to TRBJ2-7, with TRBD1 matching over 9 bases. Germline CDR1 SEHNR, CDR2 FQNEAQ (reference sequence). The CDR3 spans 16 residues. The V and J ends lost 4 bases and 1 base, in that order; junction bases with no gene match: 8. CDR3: CASSSTDRGQSYEQYF. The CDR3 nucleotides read TGTGCCAGCAGCTCAACGGACAGGGGCCAATCCTACGAGCAGTACTTC.

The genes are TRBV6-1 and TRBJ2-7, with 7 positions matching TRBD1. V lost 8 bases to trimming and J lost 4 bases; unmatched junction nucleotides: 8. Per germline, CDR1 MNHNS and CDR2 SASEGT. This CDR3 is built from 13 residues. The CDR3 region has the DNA TGTGCCAGCGAAGACAGGGCCCTGTACGAGCAGTACTTC. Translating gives CASEDRALYEQYF.

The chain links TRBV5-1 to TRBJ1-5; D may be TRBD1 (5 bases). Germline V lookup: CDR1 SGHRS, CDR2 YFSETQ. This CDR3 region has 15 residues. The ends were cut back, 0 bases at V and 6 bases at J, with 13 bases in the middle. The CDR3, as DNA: TGCGCCAGCAGCTTGGCCGGGGGGGAGGGTCAGCCCCAGCATTTT. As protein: CASSLAGGEGQPQHF.